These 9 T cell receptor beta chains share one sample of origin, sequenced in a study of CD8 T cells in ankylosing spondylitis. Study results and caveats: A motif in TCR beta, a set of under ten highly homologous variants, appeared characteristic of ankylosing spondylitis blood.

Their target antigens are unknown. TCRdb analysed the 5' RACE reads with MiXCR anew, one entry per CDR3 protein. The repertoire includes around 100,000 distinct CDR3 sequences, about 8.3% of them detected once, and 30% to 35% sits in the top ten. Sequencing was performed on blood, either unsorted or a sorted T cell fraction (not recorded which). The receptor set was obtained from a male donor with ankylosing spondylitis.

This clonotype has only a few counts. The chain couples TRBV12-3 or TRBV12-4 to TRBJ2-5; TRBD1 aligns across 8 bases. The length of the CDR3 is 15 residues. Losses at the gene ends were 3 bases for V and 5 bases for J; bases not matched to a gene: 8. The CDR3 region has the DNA TGTGCCAGCAGTTTTAGTACAGGGGGTTTGGAGACCCAGTACTTC. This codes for CASSFSTGGLETQYF.

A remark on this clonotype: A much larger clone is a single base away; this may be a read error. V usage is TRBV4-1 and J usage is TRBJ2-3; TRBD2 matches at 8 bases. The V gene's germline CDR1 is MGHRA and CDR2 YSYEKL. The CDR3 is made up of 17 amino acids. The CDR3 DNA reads TGCGCCGGCAGCCAAGACGAGACTAGCGATACGTTAGATACGCAGTATTTT. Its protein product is CAGSQDETSDTLDTQYF.

The CDR3 protein is CASSWGGSSYNEQFF. The CDR3 DNA reads as TGTGCCAGCAGTTGGGGGGGGAGCTCCTACAATGAGCAGTTCTTC. V usage is TRBV11-2 and J usage is TRBJ2-1; 7 nucleotides line up with TRBD2. Germline V lookup: CDR1 SGHAT, CDR2 FQNNGV. V dropped 6 bases and J dropped 0; count of bases not matched to a gene: 5. The CDR3 length is 15 residues.

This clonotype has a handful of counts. The CDR3 region is CASSLVAIWGSGANVLTF. CDR3 DNA: TGTGCCAGCAGCCTAGTGGCAATCTGGGGCTCTGGGGCCAACGTCCTGACTTTC. The rearrangement links TRBV11-2 to TRBJ2-6; no clear D gene. V lost 5 bases and J 0 bases, leaving 17 bases between the germline ends. CDR1 is SGHAT and CDR2 is FQNNGV in the germline V gene. The CDR3 consists of 18 residues.

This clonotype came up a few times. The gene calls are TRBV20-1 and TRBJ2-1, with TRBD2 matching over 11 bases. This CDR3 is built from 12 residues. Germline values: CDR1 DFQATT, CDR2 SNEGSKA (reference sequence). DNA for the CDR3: TGCAGGGGGGCTAGCGGGAGGAATGAGCAGTTCTTC. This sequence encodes CRGASGRNEQFF.

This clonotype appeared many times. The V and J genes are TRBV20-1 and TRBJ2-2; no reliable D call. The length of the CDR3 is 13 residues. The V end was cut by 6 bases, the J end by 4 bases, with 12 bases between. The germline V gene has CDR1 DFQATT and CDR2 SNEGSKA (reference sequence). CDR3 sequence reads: CSALGQITGELFF. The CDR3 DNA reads TGCAGTGCGTTAGGCCAGATCACCGGGGAGCTGTTTTTT.

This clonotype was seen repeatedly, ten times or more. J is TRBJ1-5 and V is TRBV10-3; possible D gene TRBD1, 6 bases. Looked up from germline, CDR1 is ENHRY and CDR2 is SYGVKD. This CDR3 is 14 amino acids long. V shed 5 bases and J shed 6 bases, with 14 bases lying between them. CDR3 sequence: CAISSAGAGQPQHF. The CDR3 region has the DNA TGTGCCATCAGTTCCGCAGGGGCAGGTCAGCCCCAGCATTTT.

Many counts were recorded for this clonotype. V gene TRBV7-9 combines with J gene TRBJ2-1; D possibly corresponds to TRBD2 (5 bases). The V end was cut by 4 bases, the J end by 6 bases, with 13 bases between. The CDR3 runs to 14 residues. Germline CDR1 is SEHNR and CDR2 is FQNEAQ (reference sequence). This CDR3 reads CASSSTLGINEQFF. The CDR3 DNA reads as TGTGCCAGCAGCTCCACTCTCGGGATCAATGAGCAGTTCTTC.

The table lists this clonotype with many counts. CDR3 residues: CASTRPLTEQFF. DNA of the CDR3: TGTGCCAGCACTCGTCCCCTCACTGAGCAGTTCTTC. The chain links TRBV7-9 to TRBJ2-1, with D uncertain. CDR3 size: 12 residues. Germline V gene sequence: CDR1 SEHNR, CDR2 FQNEAQ (reference sequence). V was clipped by 7 bases and J by 9 bases, with 13 bases between them. Full variable domain (missing parts from reference TRBV7-9 and TRBJ2-1): DTGVSQNPRHKITKRGQNVTFRCDPISEHNRLYWYRQTLGQGPEFLTYFQNEAQLEKSRLLSDRFSAERPKGSFSTLEIQRTEQGDSAMYLCASTRPLTEQFFGPGTRLTVL.